This T cell receptor (beta chain) was sequenced in a study of T cells in Graves' hyperthyroidism and ophthalmopathy (dated by TCRdb to the late 2010s). Some background on the complete study: Peripheral blood samples were taken at initial diagnosis, before any treatment was given. According to the paper, TCR Vbeta CDR3 sequencing was carried out on over 130 peripheral blood samples, which came from approximately 43 ophthalmopathy, around 74 hyperthyroidism and approximately 17 progressor patients. After sampling, hyperthyroidism patients received methimazole starting at 30 mg daily, and ophthalmopathy patients received high-dose intravenous methylprednisolone. TCR V-J signatures able to tell the groups apart were searched for in a discovery cohort of some 100 patients, of whom 43 had Graves' ophthalmopathy and some 60 had stable Graves' hyperthyroidism. Whether ophthalmopathy could be predicted prospectively was tested in an independent validation cohort made up of 18 to 20 hyperthyroidism patients plus 17 patients who later progressed to ophthalmopathy. In addition, the study compared T-cell repertoires in thyroid tissue and in blood from roughly six Graves' hyperthyroidism patients. For training and testing, the 100 or so patients in the discovery cohort were randomly divided in a 7:3 ratio. Summary of the overall study and its limitations: Most expanded thyroid clonotypes (frequency above 0.001) were also detected in blood, suggesting blood repertoires may reflect thyroid immune responses. A 13 V-J signature model separated ophthalmopathy from stable hyperthyroidism, with around 88% sensitivity and approximately 81% specificity in cross-validation and 80%/75% in testing. No statistical method was used to set the sample size in advance, and investigators knew the group allocation. In validation, the model predicted progression to ophthalmopathy a median of approximately 6.6 months before onset, with 65% to 71% sensitivity and nearly 75% specificity.

Ten or more counts support this clonotype. Its target antigen remains unknown. No base-level quality is on record; no much larger clone is a single base apart. The germline V gene provides CDR1 SNHLY and CDR2 FYNNEI. A distance of 21 bases separates the germline ends of V and J, which lose 8 bases and 8 bases respectively. From cysteine to phenylalanine, the CDR3 is 14 amino acids long. The entry retains the CDR3 DNA only, 42 bases that are in frame from base 1. Hyperthyroidism patients were newly diagnosed, had a disease duration of under 2 months, and were aged 18 to 65 years. Exclusion was applied to patients with uncontrolled infections, other autoimmune diseases, pregnancy or lactation. Diagnoses relied on clinical symptoms, serum thyroxine and TRAb, thyroid ultrasound and orbital computed tomography. For progressor patients, blood was drawn at the first diagnosis of hyperthyroidism, before any ophthalmopathy symptoms had appeared. PBMCs were separated from approximately 9.9 ml of fresh peripheral blood using Ficoll-Paque density gradient centrifugation. Progressor patients were initially diagnosed with Graves' hyperthyroidism and developed ophthalmopathy during follow-up. Total RNA was extracted using Trizol reagent, and RNA quality was assessed on an Agilent 2100 Bioanalyzer.

The TCR beta CDR3 regions were amplified from the RNA transcripts. The first round of RT-PCR for the TCR CDR3 was performed with the HTBI primer set and the Qiagen OneStep RT-PCR kit. Libraries were constructed in a second round of multiplex PCR, after which size selection and purification were performed. Paired-end sequencing of the libraries was performed with 100 bp reads on an Illumina HiSeq2000. The original methods were these. SOAPnuke was used to process the raw data, throwing out any read that contained adapters or uncalled bases, had a mean Phred below 15, or lacked an exact constant-primer or identifier match. High-quality paired reads were merged using COPE v1.2.5, and each unique nucleotide sequence was defined as a clonotype. Clonotypes were aligned to IMGT TRBV, TRBD and TRBJ reference segments using MiTCR v1.1. Analysis was restricted to V-J combinations with a frequency above 0.0001, which covered roughly 99% of repertoires. A TCS score was defined as the ratio between F50 (clonal expansion) and ExV (chaos), using BLOSUM62-based TCRdist between CDR3 peptides within each V-J. Welch's t-statistics and random forest reduced 450 to 600 V-J features to roughly 13, which were used in a naive Bayes classifier (R e1071). TCRdb redid the processing of the public reads, applying fastp at Q25 and MiXCR, and retained in-frame beta chains. All rows with the same CDR3 protein become a single entry with the most common DNA and genes. The V and J calls, along with clone size, are taken from TCRdb and not from the paper's own processing. This sample has hundreds of thousands of distinct CDR3 sequences in its table, and around 13% of those were observed once. Less than 6% of the sample is taken by the ten largest.

The sequenced material came from blood. This TCR derives from a woman in her twenties or thirties with Graves' hyperthyroidism that later progressed to Graves' ophthalmopathy. The V gene is TRBV2 and the J gene is TRBJ1-2, with no confident D gene call. The CDR3 protein: CASADGRAPNGYTF. The base sequence is TGTGCCAGCGCGGACGGACGGGCTCCCAACGGCTACACCTTC.